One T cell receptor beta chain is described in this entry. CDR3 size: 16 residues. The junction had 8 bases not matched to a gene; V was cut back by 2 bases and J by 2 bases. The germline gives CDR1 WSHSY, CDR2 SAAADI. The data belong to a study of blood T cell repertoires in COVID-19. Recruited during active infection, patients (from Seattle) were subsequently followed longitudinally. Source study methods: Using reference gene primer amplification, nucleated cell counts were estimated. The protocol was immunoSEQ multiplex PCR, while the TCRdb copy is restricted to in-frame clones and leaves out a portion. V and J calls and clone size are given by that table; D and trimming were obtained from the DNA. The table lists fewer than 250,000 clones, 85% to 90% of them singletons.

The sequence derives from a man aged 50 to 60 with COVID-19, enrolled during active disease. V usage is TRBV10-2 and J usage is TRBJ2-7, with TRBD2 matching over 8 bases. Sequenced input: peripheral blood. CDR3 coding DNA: TGCGCCAGCAGTGAGGGTAGCGGGAAGGAAGCCTACGAGCAGTACTTC. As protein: CASSEGSGKEAYEQYF.